Below are 22 T cell receptor beta chains sequenced from a single sample in a study of siplizumab effects on memory and regulatory T cells. Sequenced by immunoSEQ multiplex PCR; TCRdb stores in-frame clones only, minus some. The data show approximately 100,000 clones, with more than 85% seen just once and approximately 0.6% held by the top ten. The sequencing input was Tregs sorted from blood. These receptors were collected from a human donor in good health.

V usage is TRBV29-1 and J usage is TRBJ2-2; D remains unclear. CDR3 length equals 11 residues. From germline, CDR1 is SQVTM and CDR2 ANQGSEA. Trimming left V 1 base short and J 6 bases short, with 3 bases between. For the CDR3, the DNA is TGCAGCGTTGAAGTCCCCGGGGAGCTGTTTTTT. This codes for CSVEVPGELFF.

V usage is TRBV6-5 and J usage is TRBJ1-4; D possibly corresponds to TRBD1 (6 bases). The CDR3 covers 15 residues. Germline assignment: CDR1 MNHEY and CDR2 SVGAGI. Trimming removed 6 bases at V and 3 bases at J, with 14 bases between. CDR3 DNA sequence: TGTGCCAGCAGCAGAACAGGGAGCCCTAATGAAAAACTGTTTTTT. Protein product: CASSRTGSPNEKLFF.

The chain employs TRBV4-3 and TRBJ1-1; no reliable D call. V lost 0 bases to trimming and J lost 5 bases, with 7 bases between them. Germline V gene sequence: CDR1 LGHNA, CDR2 YSLEER. The CDR3 is made up of 13 amino acids. The CDR3 protein is CASSQEMRTEAFF. Written as DNA, the CDR3 is TGCGCCAGCAGCCAAGAAATGAGAACTGAAGCTTTCTTT.

The V and J genes are TRBV7-2 and TRBJ2-1; weak D call: TRBD2 (5 bases). V was cut by 3 bases and J by 6 bases, with 15 bases left in between. CDR3 size: 15 residues. The germline gives CDR1 SGHTA, CDR2 FQGNSA. CDR3 amino acids: CASSFRTLPANEQFF. The CDR3 bases are TGTGCCAGCAGCTTTAGGACTCTTCCTGCCAATGAGCAGTTCTTC.

The rearrangement links TRBV5-1 to TRBJ2-7, with D unresolved. The CDR3 has 13 amino acids. V dropped 7 bases and J dropped 0 bases, with 11 bases sitting between them. Germline CDR1 is SGHRS and CDR2 is YFSETQ. Here the CDR3 reads CASRKRTSYEQYF. Written as DNA, the CDR3 is TGCGCCAGCCGCAAGAGGACCTCCTACGAGCAGTACTTC.

This chain joins TRBV19 and TRBJ2-2; D is unclear. The CDR3 runs 14 residues. The V gene lost 6 bases and the J gene lost 6 bases, with 14 bases spanning the gap. Germline V CDR1 and CDR2: LNHDA, SQIVND (reference sequence). CDR3 nucleotide sequence: TGTGCCAGTAGAATAAACAGCGCAGCCGGGGAGCTGTTTTTT. Translated: CASRINSAAGELFF. Variable domain in full (rest from reference TRBV19 and TRBJ2-2): DGGITQSPKYLFRKEGQNVTLSCEQNLNHDAMYWYRQDPGQGLRLIYYSQIVNDFQKGDIAEGYSVSREKKESFPLTVTSAQKNPTAFYLCASRINSAAGELFFGEGSRLTVL.

This chain connects TRBV29-1 to TRBJ1-1, with 12 bases identical to TRBD1. V lost 1 base, J lost 1 base, and 1 base stayed unmatched. The CDR3 has 15 amino acids. Germline loops: CDR1 SQVTM, CDR2 ANQGSEA. In nucleotides, the CDR3 is TGCAGCGTTGAAGGGGACAGGGGGCAGAACACTGAAGCTTTCTTT. Its protein product is CSVEGDRGQNTEAFF.

This clone was seen just once. The chain recombines TRBV10-3 with TRBJ2-5; a weak D match, TRBD2 (6 bases). V was cut by 6 bases and J by 0 bases, with 8 bases left in between. The CDR3 covers 13 residues. The V gene's germline CDR1 is ENHRY and CDR2 SYGVKD. The CDR3 region is CAIRAGNQETQYF. The CDR3 coding sequence is TGTGCCATCAGGGCGGGAAACCAAGAGACCCAGTACTTC.

The J gene is TRBJ1-1, the V gene TRBV5-1; no firm D call. The CDR3 contains 15 residues. Germline-derived CDR1 and CDR2 are SGHRS and YFSETQ. V lost 1 base, J lost 7 bases, and 17 bases lay in between. CDR3 nucleotides: TGCGCCAGCAGCTTGAACCCCGTCCGGGTAGGTGAAGCTTTCTTT. Translated, it gives CASSLNPVRVGEAFF.

The chain combines TRBV5-6 with TRBJ1-2; D unresolved. The germline V and J ends were trimmed by 6 bases and 2 bases, with 11 bases remaining between them. This CDR3 has 13 residues. The germline gives CDR1 SGHDT, CDR2 YYEEEE. CDR3 amino acids: CASTWTGNYGYTF. In nucleotides, the CDR3 is TGTGCCAGCACCTGGACGGGGAACTATGGCTACACCTTC.

The chain employs TRBV18 and TRBJ2-2; D is possibly TRBD1 (6 bases). Germline CDR1 KGHSH, CDR2 LQKENI. This CDR3 has 14 residues. V gave up 6 bases and J gave up 5 bases, with 13 bases separating them. The CDR3 loop reads CASSQTGSTGELFF. For the CDR3, the DNA is TGTGCCAGCTCCCAAACAGGGTCAACCGGGGAGCTGTTTTTT.

The chain links TRBV27 to TRBJ2-5, with D maybe TRBD1 (6 bases). The germline CDR1 and CDR2 sequences are MNHEY and SMNVEV (reference sequence). V lost 4 bases to trimming and J lost 7 bases, with 10 bases between them. The CDR3 runs 12 residues. The CDR3 bases are TGTGCCAGCAGTTCACAGGGCGGGACCCAGTACTTC. This gives the protein CASSSQGGTQYF.

The V and J genes are TRBV5-6 and TRBJ1-1; D is unresolved. The V and J ends lost 0 bases and 5 bases respectively, with 8 bases between them. The germline V gene encodes CDR1 SGHDT and CDR2 YYEEEE. The CDR3 runs 13 residues. The CDR3 nucleotides are TGTGCCAGCAGCTTGGAGTTGAGGACTGAAGCTTTCTTT. It codes for CASSLELRTEAFF.

The chain links TRBV5-1 to TRBJ1-2; no definite D call. The CDR3 is made up of 12 amino acids. Germline V gene lookup returns CDR1 SGHRS and CDR2 YFSETQ. V was trimmed by 4 bases and J by 7 bases, leaving 11 bases between them. CDR3 in DNA: TGCGCCAGCAGCCCGGAACGAGGTGGCTACACCTTC. Amino acids: CASSPERGGYTF.

The genes are TRBV15 and TRBJ2-5; 13 nucleotides align to TRBD2. The CDR3 is made up of 17 amino acids. CDR1 and CDR2 (germline): LNHNV, YYDKDF (reference sequence). The J segment lost 4 bases and the V segment lost 5 bases, leaving 10 bases of the junction unmatched. The CDR3 spells CATSGGLAGNLPETQYF. In DNA form, the CDR3 reads TGTGCCACCAGCGGGGGACTAGCGGGAAACCTCCCAGAGACCCAGTACTTC.

The table lists this clone with a count of one. V is TRBV7-7 and J is TRBJ2-7; 7 nucleotides agree with TRBD1. This CDR3 has 12 residues. Per germline, CDR1 SSHAT and CDR2 FNYEAQ (reference sequence). The CDR3 sequence: CANRTGFIEQYF. The CDR3 nucleotides are TGTGCTAATCGGACAGGCTTTATCGAGCAGTACTTC.

The chain employs TRBV6-1 and TRBJ1-2; TRBD1 might be the D (5 bases). Germline CDR1 is MNHNS and CDR2 is SASEGT. This CDR3 is built from 13 residues. CDR3 protein: CVGFHRGVYGYTF. The CDR3 bases are TGTGTCGGCTTCCACCGGGGCGTCTATGGCTACACCTTC.

V and J are TRBV30 and TRBJ1-6, with D perhaps TRBD1 (5 bases). CDR3 length: 14 residues. Germline CDR1 and CDR2: GTSNPN and SVGIG (reference sequence). V was trimmed by 3 bases and J by 5 bases, leaving 11 bases between them. In DNA, the CDR3 is TGTGCCTGGAGGGGGACGGGGAATAATTCACCCCTCCACTTT. This encodes CAWRGTGNNSPLHF. The entire variable domain, with the rest obtained from reference TRBV30 and TRBJ1-6, is as follows: SQTIHQWPATLVQPVGSPLSLECTVEGTSNPNLYWYRQAAGRGLQLLFYSVGIGQISSEVPQNLSASRPQDRQFILSSKKLLLSDSGFYLCAWRGTGNNSPLHFGNGTRLTVT.

The gene calls are TRBV4-1 and TRBJ2-3; D not certain. Germline-derived CDR1 and CDR2 are MGHRA and YSYEKL. V was shortened by 3 bases and J by 2 bases, with 6 bases between the two germline ends. The CDR3 length is 13 residues. As DNA, the CDR3 is TGCGCCAGCAGCCATCCATTCACAGATACGCAGTATTTT. Its translation is CASSHPFTDTQYF.

The chain combines TRBV7-2 with TRBJ2-7; perhaps D is TRBD1 or TRBD2 (6 bases each). Germline V gives CDR1 SGHTA, CDR2 FQGNSA. Trimming stripped 1 base from V and 2 bases from J, with 9 bases between. CDR3 length: 14 amino acids. CDR3 DNA: TGTGCCAGCAGCTTAGGGGGGGCCACCTACGAGCAGTACTTC. Its translation: CASSLGGATYEQYF.

This chain joins TRBV11-2 and TRBJ1-5, with 9 bases lining up with TRBD1. The CDR3 has 16 amino acids. Germline V CDR1 and CDR2: SGHAT, FQNNGV. V shed 5 bases and J 3 bases; nucleotides not matched to a gene: 8. The CDR3 here is CASSPGTGRSNQPQHF. CDR3 in DNA: TGTGCCAGCAGCCCTGGGACAGGGCGCTCCAATCAGCCCCAGCATTTT.

V and J are TRBV11-3 and TRBJ1-1, with D possibly matching TRBD1 (5 bases). The CDR3 runs to 17 residues. CDR1 and CDR2 from the germline V gene are SGHNT and YENEEA. Trimming pared 2 bases from V and 3 bases from J, leaving 19 bases between. This CDR3 reads CASSLRSGIVFDTEAFF. The CDR3 coding sequence is TGTGCCAGCAGCTTACGGTCAGGGATTGTTTTCGACACTGAAGCTTTCTTT.